This T cell receptor beta chain comes out of a study of T cells after posttransplantation cyclophosphamide (dated by TCRdb to about 2016). Regarding the complete study: T cell repertoire reconstitution was tracked by TRB sequencing after myeloablative bone marrow transplantation in which posttransplantation cyclophosphamide was used as GVHD prophylaxis. Antigen receptor sequencing covered samples from a few dozen PTCy-treated patients and approximately 15 of their related bone marrow donors. Blood from every one of the approximately 37 PTCy patients who had 1-year posttransplant specimens underwent TRB sequencing. In 3 patients, up to about 3 additional blood samples taken between 2 and 5.2 years after transplant also underwent TRB sequencing, as did pretransplant blood from 4 patients. Because TRA and TRB clonality correlated tightly in 10 or so samples, later TCR analyses were limited to TRB. Public TRB sequences were compared against a database of over 3,600 sequences linked to responses to pathogens, tumor antigens, self-antigens and alloantigens. The paper's findings and limits, for the study overall: Across 45 patients, recipient CMV seropositivity and CMV reactivation were highly associated with TRB clonality; PTCy diversity was similar to CNI/methotrexate controls. At 1-2 months, donor-recipient similarity was low but rose over the first year, and the later blood repertoires were often dominated by donor CD8+ memory clones. The TRB repertoires of T cells infiltrating skin or GI tract showed only limited overlap with the TRB repertoires of T cells in blood.

The sample's treatment or condition label, in plain terms: high-dose cyclophosphamide on days +3 and +4 as single-agent GVHD prophylaxis. PTCy patients received busulfan and fludarabine conditioning, a related or unrelated marrow graft, and cyclophosphamide on days +3 and +4. The PTCy-treated patients were enrolled in a prospective multi-institutional clinical trial. Mononuclear cells from peripheral blood and bone marrow were separated by Ficoll-Hypaque density centrifugation and then cryopreserved. TRB sequencing was run on genomic DNA with either the immunoSEQ assay at survey resolution or the hsTCRB kit. As for how the authors treated the data: The immunoSEQ software handled the initial read processing, while the LymphoSeq R package was used for the repertoire analyses. For each TRB dataset, clonality was calculated as 1 minus normalized Shannon entropy, and the Gini coefficient was computed as well. To infer phenotypes in unsorted samples, TRB sequences from sorted subsets of the recipient or donor were mapped onto the unsorted samples of the same recipient. TCRdb stores this immuneACCESS table with in-frame sequences only. Part of the clones is absent; in the studies checked, under half of the shortfall reflects unresolved V genes, and no reason is known for the rest. V, J and clone size are those of that table, while D and trimming were read from the DNA. Present in this sample are approximately 45,000 clones, about 90% of which were seen just once. The top ten clones comprise about 2.5% of the sample.

A word on this clone: Its antigen remains unidentified. No much larger clonotype is one base removed from it; base qualities were not supplied.

The source was PBMCs, collected about 64 days after allogeneic stem cell transplant with posttransplant cyclophosphamide. The sequence came from a male patient between 60 and 69 years old who received an allogeneic stem cell transplant from a related donor and was CMV-positive. Where a transplant has occurred, the graft donor may have supplied some of the T cells.

CDR3 region: CASSLGEGDTQYF. The DNA reads TGCGCCAGCAGCTTGGGGGAGGGGGATACGCAGTATTTT. The rearranged segments are TRBV5-1 and TRBJ2-3; TRBD2 agrees with 7 junctional bases. The CDR3 contains 13 residues, cysteine and phenylalanine counted. Just CDR3 DNA is preserved here, 39 bases in frame from base 1. In the germline V gene, CDR1 corresponds to SGHRS and CDR2 to YFSETQ. Germline trimming amounts to 0 bases on V and 6 bases on J, with 1 as the count of junction bases outside the gene matches.